The 15 T cell receptor beta chains in this list originate from one sample, sequenced in a study of cytomegalovirus exposure and HLA in healthy donors. A multiplex PCR was run with 60 Vbeta primers and 13 Jbeta primers. Only in-frame clones appear in the TCRdb table, and some are missing; sequencing was by immunoSEQ multiplex PCR. The data show about 90,000 clones, about 70% seen once. The sequenced sample consisted of PBMCs. These receptors were collected from a man aged 25-40 years in good health and CMV-seronegative.

This chain connects TRBV7-9 to TRBJ1-2, with D possibly matching TRBD1 (6 bases). Trimming took off 5 bases at V and 2 bases at J, with 15 bases between the two ends. Per germline, CDR1 SEHNR and CDR2 FQNEAQ (reference sequence). CDR3 length equals 15 residues. CDR3 sequence reads: CASSQGQLINYGYTF. CDR3 bases: TGTGCCAGCAGCCAGGGGCAGTTAATCAACTATGGCTACACCTTC.

This rearrangement joins TRBV5-5 to TRBJ2-5; tentatively, D is TRBD2 (6 bases). The end of the DNA is better explained by TRBJ2-7, so the J call may be wrong. CDR1 and CDR2 (germline): SGHKS, YYEKEE (reference sequence). The CDR3 contains 14 residues. The CDR3 region has the DNA TGTGCCAGCAGCTCTCGACTAGGGTCCTACGAGCAGTACTTC. Translated, it gives CASSSRLGSYEQYF.

This clone was counted between two and nine times. J is TRBJ2-2 and V is TRBV10-2; the D gene is possibly TRBD2 (6 bases). This CDR3 spans 13 amino acids. Trimming removed 7 bases at V and 7 bases at J, with 13 bases between. Germline V gene lookup returns CDR1 WSHSY and CDR2 SAAADI. Here the CDR3 DNA reads TGCGCCAGCAAGAGCGGGTTGGGCGGGGAGCTGTTTTTT. Translated: CASKSGLGGELFF.

This clone was counted between two and nine times. The chain recombines TRBV13 with TRBJ1-1; D is perhaps TRBD1 (6 bases). The germline CDR1 and CDR2 sequences are PRHDT and FYEKMQ (reference sequence). The V and J ends lost 2 bases and 11 bases respectively, with 12 bases between them. This CDR3 region has 12 residues. The CDR3 reads CASSLYGGAAFF. The DNA of the CDR3 is TGTGCCAGCAGCTTATATGGGGGCGCCGCTTTCTTT.

The chain has TRBV6-1 and TRBJ2-1; 10 positions agree with TRBD2. Germline lookup yields CDR1 MNHNS and CDR2 SASEGT. The CDR3 length is 14 residues. After removal of 4 bases from V and 6 bases from J, the junction contained 3 bases not matched to a gene. CDR3 bases: TGTGCCAGCAGTGGGACTAGCGGCGGCAATGAGCAGTTCTTC. It specifies CASSGTSGGNEQFF.

In this sample, this clone turned up once. The rearrangement joins TRBV6-1 to TRBJ2-5, with 7 bases fitting TRBD1. V lost 8 bases to trimming and J lost 5 bases; unmatched junction nucleotides: 11. The CDR3 runs to 14 residues. Germline V gene data show CDR1 as MNHNS and CDR2 as SASEGT. CDR3 bases: TGTGCCAGCCTCCTAGGGGGCGCGTCTGAGACCCAGTACTTC. Translation gives CASLLGGASETQYF.

This chain links TRBV10-3 with TRBJ1-1; tentatively, D is TRBD1 (5 bases). The CDR3 consists of 14 residues. Germline CDR1 and CDR2: ENHRY and SYGVKD. V was clipped by 10 bases and J by 1 base, with 16 bases between them. As DNA, the CDR3 is TGTGCCACTTCACCCGGGACTGAGAACACTGAAGCTTTCTTT. Residues: CATSPGTENTEAFF.

This clone has a single count. The V and J genes are TRBV4-1 and TRBJ1-1; maybe TRBD1 (5 bases). CDR3 length equals 15 residues. From germline, CDR1 is MGHRA and CDR2 YSYEKL. Deletions cut 1 base from V and 0 bases from J, with 9 bases between. The CDR3 protein is CASSQGIQVNTEAFF. CDR3 DNA sequence: TGCGCCAGCAGCCAAGGCATACAGGTGAACACTGAAGCTTTCTTT.

The count of this clone is one. V is TRBV15 and J is TRBJ1-4, with a tentative D call TRBD1 (5 bases). This CDR3 contains 15 residues. V was cut by 5 bases and J by 5 bases, with 15 bases left in between. The germline V gene has CDR1 LNHNV and CDR2 YYDKDF (reference sequence). As DNA, the CDR3 is TGTGCCACCAGCGCCCCCTGGGGGGTGAATGAAAAACTGTTTTTT. It specifies CATSAPWGVNEKLFF.

The V and J genes are TRBV7-9 and TRBJ1-2; D not resolved. Germline V gene lookup returns CDR1 SEHNR and CDR2 FQNEAQ (reference sequence). CDR3 length equals 14 residues. The ends were cut back, 5 bases at V and 6 bases at J, with 16 bases in the middle. CDR3 in DNA: TGTGCCAGCAGCGGAATGACAAGGGAGGATGGCTACACCTTC. Its translation is CASSGMTREDGYTF.

The CDR3 DNA reads TGTGCCAGCAGCTTAGACGCAGGGATGGGTCAGCCCCAGCATTTT. This translates into CASSLDAGMGQPQHF. V usage is TRBV11-2 and J usage is TRBJ1-5, with a tentative D call TRBD1 (5 bases). From germline, CDR1 is SGHAT and CDR2 FQNNGV. The CDR3 totals 15 residues. The V and J ends lost 0 bases and 6 bases respectively, with 12 bases between them.

This clone was counted a few times. J is TRBJ1-5 and V is TRBV6-5; unclear D gene. The CDR3 is 15 amino acids. Germline loops: CDR1 MNHEY, CDR2 SVGAGI. The V gene lost 0 bases and the J gene lost 6 bases, with 12 bases spanning the gap. The CDR3 region has the DNA TGTGCCAGCAGTTACTCGCGGGAGGGTACTCAGCCCCAGCATTTT. This codes for CASSYSREGTQPQHF.

This chain connects TRBV28 to TRBJ1-5; tentatively, D is TRBD1 (6 bases). The V gene lost 6 bases and the J gene lost 4 bases, with 19 bases spanning the gap. Looked up from germline, CDR1 is MDHEN and CDR2 is SYDVKM. The CDR3 loop spans 16 amino acids. The CDR3 loop is CASSVSGRGSNQPQHF. CDR3 coding DNA: TGTGCCAGCAGCGTGTCGGGCAGGGGATCGAATCAGCCCCAGCATTTT.

This clone was picked up a small number of times. The V call is TRBV30, the J call TRBJ1-2; 11 nucleotides line up with TRBD1. CDR1 and CDR2 (germline): GTSNPN, SVGIG (reference sequence). The trim removed 0 bases at V and 3 bases at J, leaving 3 bases unmatched. The CDR3 spans 15 residues. DNA for the CDR3: TGTGCCTGGAGTGTCCGGACAGGGGGCGACTATGGCTACACCTTC. Protein sequence: CAWSVRTGGDYGYTF.

The chain uses TRBV5-1 and TRBJ1-3, with D maybe TRBD1 (6 bases). Germline V lookup: CDR1 SGHRS, CDR2 YFSETQ. This CDR3 region has 14 residues. V was trimmed by 0 bases and J by 6 bases, leaving 10 bases between them. Written as DNA, the CDR3 is TGCGCCAGCAGCTTGGGTCAGGGGCCAAACACCATATATTTT. Protein: CASSLGQGPNTIYF.